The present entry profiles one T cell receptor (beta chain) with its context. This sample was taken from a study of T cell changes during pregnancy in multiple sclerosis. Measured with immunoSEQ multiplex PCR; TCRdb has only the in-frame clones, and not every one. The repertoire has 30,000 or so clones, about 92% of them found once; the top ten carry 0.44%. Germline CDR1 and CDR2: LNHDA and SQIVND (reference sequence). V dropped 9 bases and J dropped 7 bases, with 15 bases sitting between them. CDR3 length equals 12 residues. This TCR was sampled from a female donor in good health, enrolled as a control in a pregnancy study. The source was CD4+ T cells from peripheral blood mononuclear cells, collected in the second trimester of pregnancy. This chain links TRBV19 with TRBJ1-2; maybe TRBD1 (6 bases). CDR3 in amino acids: CASGSGASGYTF. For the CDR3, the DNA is TGTGCCAGCGGATCAGGGGCAAGTGGCTACACCTTC.